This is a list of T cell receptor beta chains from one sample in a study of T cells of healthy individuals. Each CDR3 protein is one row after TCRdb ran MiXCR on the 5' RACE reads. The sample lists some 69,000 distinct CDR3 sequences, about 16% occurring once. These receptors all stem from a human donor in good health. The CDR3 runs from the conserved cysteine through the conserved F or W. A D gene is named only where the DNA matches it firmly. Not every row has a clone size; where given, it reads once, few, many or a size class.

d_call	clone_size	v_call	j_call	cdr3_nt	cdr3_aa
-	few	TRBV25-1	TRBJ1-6	TGTGCCAGCACCCAGGGCTCCTATAATTCACCCCTCCACTTT	CASTQGSYNSPLHF
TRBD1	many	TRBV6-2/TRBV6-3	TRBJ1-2	TGTGCCAGCAGTCCCGGGACAGGGGACAAACTACGCTATGGCTACACCTTC	CASSPGTGDKLRYGYTF
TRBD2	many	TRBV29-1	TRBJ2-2	TGCAGCGTTGACGGCCTAGCGGGGCGCACCGGGGAGCTGTTTTTT	CSVDGLAGRTGELFF
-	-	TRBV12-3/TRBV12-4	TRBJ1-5	TGTGCCAGCAGTTTGATGGACAGCAATCAGCCCCAGCATTTT	CASSLMDSNQPQHF
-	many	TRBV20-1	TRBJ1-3	TGCAGTGCTACCGTAGGGGGATCCTCTGGAAACACCATATATTTT	CSATVGGSSGNTIYF
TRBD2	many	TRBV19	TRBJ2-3	TGTGCCAGTAGTATCGCCAGCGGGAGTTGGGATACGCAGTATTTT	CASSIASGSWDTQYF
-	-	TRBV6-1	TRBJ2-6	TGTGCCAGCAGTGAAGGTAGAGGGGCCAACGTCCTGACTTTC	CASSEGRGANVLTF
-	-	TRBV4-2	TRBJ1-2	TGTGCCAGCAGCCATGAGGTCCCCAGAAGTCATGGCTACACCTTC	CASSHEVPRSHGYTF
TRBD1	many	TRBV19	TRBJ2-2	TGTGCCAGTAGTACGCCAGGGGGGAACACCGGGGAGCTGTTTTTT	CASSTPGGNTGELFF
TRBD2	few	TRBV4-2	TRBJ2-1	TGTGCCAGCAGCCAAGAAGGACTAGCGGGATTCGGCTCCTACAATGAGCAGTTCTTC	CASSQEGLAGFGSYNEQFF
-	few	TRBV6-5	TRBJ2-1	TGTGCCAGCACCCCCAGGGGCCGAAATGAGCAGTTCTTC	CASTPRGRNEQFF
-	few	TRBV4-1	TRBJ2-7	TGCGCCAGCAGCCAAGGCAAAGGTAGCGAGCAGTACTTC	CASSQGKGSEQYF
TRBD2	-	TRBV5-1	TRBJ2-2	TGCGCCAGCAGCTTGGCCTCTAGCGGGAGGAACACCGGGGAGCTGTTTTTT	CASSLASSGRNTGELFF
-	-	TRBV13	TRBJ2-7	TGTGCCAGCAGCCCCCCGGCCCAAAACGAGCAGTACTTC	CASSPPAQNEQYF
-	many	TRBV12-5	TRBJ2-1	TGTGCTAGTGCATCCGGGACGCTAGACAATGAGCAGTTCTTC	CASASGTLDNEQFF
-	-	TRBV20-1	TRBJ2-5	TGCAGTGCTAGAAGCAATAGAGGTATCGAGACCCAGTACTTC	CSARSNRGIETQYF
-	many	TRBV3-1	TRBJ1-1	TGTGCCAGCAGCCAAGAAAGCGGGGTGGGAGCTTTCTTT	CASSQESGVGAFF
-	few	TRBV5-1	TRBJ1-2	TGCGCCAGCAGCTTCACAGCTGACTATGGCTACACCTTC	CASSFTADYGYTF
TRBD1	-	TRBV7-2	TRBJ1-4	TGTGCCAGCAGCCCAAGTAGGGACAGGCTTAATGAAAAACTGTTTTTT	CASSPSRDRLNEKLFF
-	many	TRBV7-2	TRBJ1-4	TGTGCCAGCAGCTTCAGCGTGGGCAGGCAAGATGAAAAACTGTTTTTT	CASSFSVGRQDEKLFF
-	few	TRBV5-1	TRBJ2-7	TGCGCCAGCAGCTCCATAACCTACGAGCAGTACTTC	CASSSITYEQYF
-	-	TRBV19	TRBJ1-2	TGTGCCAGTAGTATACCACCATACTATGGCTACACCTTC	CASSIPPYYGYTF
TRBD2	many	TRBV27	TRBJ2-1	TGTGCCAGCAGATCCCAAATTATAGCGGGAGGGCCTTCCAATGAGCAGTTCTTC	CASRSQIIAGGPSNEQFF
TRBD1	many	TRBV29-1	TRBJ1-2	TGCAGCGTTCAGGGACAGGGGAACTATGGCTACACCTTC	CSVQGQGNYGYTF
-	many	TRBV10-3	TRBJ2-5	TGTGCCATCAGTGAGTCGAATGCGATATCAGAGACCCAGTACTTC	CAISESNAISETQYF
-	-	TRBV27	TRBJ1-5	TGTGCCAGTCGAGGGAGGGGTCGGGGTACGGAGGGGTATCAGCCCCAGCATTTT	CASRGRGRGTEGYQPQHF
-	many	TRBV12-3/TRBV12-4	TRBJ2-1	TGTGCCAGCAGAAGTACGGGGGCCTCGTACAATGAGCAGTTCTTC	CASRSTGASYNEQFF
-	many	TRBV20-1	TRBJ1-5	TGCAGTGCTAGAGACACAAAAGAAGGACAGCCCCAGCATTTT	CSARDTKEGQPQHF
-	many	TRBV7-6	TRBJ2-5	TGTGCCAGCAGCTCTTTACCCAGTACAGGGAGGGAGACCCAGTACTTC	CASSSLPSTGRETQYF
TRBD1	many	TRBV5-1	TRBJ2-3	TGCGCCAGCAGCTTGAGACAGGGCTCAGATACGCAGTATTTT	CASSLRQGSDTQYF
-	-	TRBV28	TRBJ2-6	TGTGCTACCGGGGAGTTCTCTGGGGCCAACGTCCTGACTTTC	CATGEFSGANVLTF
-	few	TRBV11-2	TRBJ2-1	TGTGCCAGCAGCTTAGGTCTAGTCGCCTACAATGAGCAGTTCTTC	CASSLGLVAYNEQFF
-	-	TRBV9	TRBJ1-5	TGTGCCAGCAGCGTAGGGCCTGACAATCAGCCCCAGCATTTT	CASSVGPDNQPQHF
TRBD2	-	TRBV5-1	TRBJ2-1	TGCGCCAGCAGCCACGGGACTAGCGGGAGTGAGCAGTTCTTC	CASSHGTSGSEQFF
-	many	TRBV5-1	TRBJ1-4	TGCGCCAGCAGCTTGGATGGGGGCATTGGTAATGAAAAACTGTTTTTT	CASSLDGGIGNEKLFF
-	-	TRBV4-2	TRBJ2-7	TGTGCCAGCAGCCAAGAAGTACTTTACGAGCAGTACTTC	CASSQEVLYEQYF
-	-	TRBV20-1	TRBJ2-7	TGCAGTGCTAGTCGGTGGGAGGCCTACGAGCAGTACTTC	CSASRWEAYEQYF
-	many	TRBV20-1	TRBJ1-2	TGCAGTGCCCCCGCGCAGGGCGGCTATGGCTACACCTTC	CSAPAQGGYGYTF
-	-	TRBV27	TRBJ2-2	TGTGCCAGCAGGGGGCCGGGCACCGGGGAGCTGTTTTTT	CASRGPGTGELFF
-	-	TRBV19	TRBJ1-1	TGTGCCAGTTTGGGATTGGCGGGAACTGAAGCTTTCTTT	CASLGLAGTEAFF
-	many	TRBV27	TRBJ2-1	TGTGCCAGCAGTTTATCGGCTGGAGAGCAGTTCTTC	CASSLSAGEQFF
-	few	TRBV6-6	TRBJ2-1	TGTGCCAGCAGTCACCCTCTCCGCAATGAGCAGTTCTTC	CASSHPLRNEQFF
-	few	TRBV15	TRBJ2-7	TGTGCCACCAGCATATTTGGGACATACGAGCAGTACTTC	CATSIFGTYEQYF
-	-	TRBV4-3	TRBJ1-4	TGCGCCAGCAGCCAAAATAGGGCCACAAACGAAAAACTGTTTTTT	CASSQNRATNEKLFF
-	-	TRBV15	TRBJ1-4	TGTGCCACCAAACTTCATAAGCGGGAAAGACTGTTTTTT	CATKLHKRERLFF
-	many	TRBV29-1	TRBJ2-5	TGCAGCGCCTCCCACTTGCAAGAGACCCAGTACTTC	CSASHLQETQYF
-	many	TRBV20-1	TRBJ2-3	TGCAGTGCTATGGTCGATACGCAGTATTTT	CSAMVDTQYF
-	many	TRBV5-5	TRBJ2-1	TGTGCCAGCAGCTTAGGATCGCTGGGGGGCAATGAGCAGTTCTTC	CASSLGSLGGNEQFF
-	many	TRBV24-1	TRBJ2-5	TGTGCCACCAGTGATTTGAGGGTTGGAGAGACCCAGTACTTC	CATSDLRVGETQYF
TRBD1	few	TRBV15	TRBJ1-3	TGTGCCACCAGCATACAGTCAGGGGGCGGAAACACCATATATTTT	CATSIQSGGGNTIYF
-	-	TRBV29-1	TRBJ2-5	TGCAGCGTTGCGGAAGAGACCCAGTACTTC	CSVAEETQYF
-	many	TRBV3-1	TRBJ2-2	TGTGCCAGCAGCCCCTCCGACGGAGCCGCCGGGGAGCTGTTTTTT	CASSPSDGAAGELFF
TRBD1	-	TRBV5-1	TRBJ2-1	TGCGCCAGCAGCGTTATACTCGGGACAGCCCCATACAATGAGCAGTTCTTC	CASSVILGTAPYNEQFF
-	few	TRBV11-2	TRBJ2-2	TGTGCCAGCAGCTTTTTCAGGGACATCACCGGGGAGCTGTTTTTT	CASSFFRDITGELFF
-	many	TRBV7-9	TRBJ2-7	TGTGCCAGCTCCTTGGGGACCTTACAATACGAGCAGTACTTC	CASSLGTLQYEQYF
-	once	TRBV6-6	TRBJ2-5	TGTGCCAGCAGTCCTCTAGGGTCCCAAGAGACCCAGTACTTC	CASSPLGSQETQYF
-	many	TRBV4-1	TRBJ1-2	TGCGCCAGCAGCTTTGGTTCACGGGGGCGAAGATCGGGCTACACCTTC	CASSFGSRGRRSGYTF
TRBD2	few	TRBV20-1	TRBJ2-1	TGCAGTGCTTGGACTAGTCCCGAGCAGTTCTTC	CSAWTSPEQFF
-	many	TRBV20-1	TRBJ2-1	TGCAGTGCTAGAGATGTGGGGCCCTACAATGAGCAGTTCTTC	CSARDVGPYNEQFF
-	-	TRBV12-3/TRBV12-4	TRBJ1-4	TGTGCCAGCAGCGGTCAGTTGGGGGAAAAACTGTTTTTT	CASSGQLGEKLFF